This TCR beta chain stems from a study of T cells in Graves' hyperthyroidism and ophthalmopathy. This clonotype was detected ten times or more. The antigen remains undetermined. Over 18 months, lack of ophthalmopathy progression marked Graves' hyperthyroidism as stable. Exclusion of a patient resulted from uncontrolled infection, other autoimmune disease, pregnancy or lactation. Study conclusions and caveats: Stable hyperthyroidism was separated from ophthalmopathy by a model based on 13 V-J features. Blood also held most thyroid clonotypes expanded beyond 0.001.

RNA transcripts provided the source from which TCR beta CDR3 regions were amplified. When the TCR CDR3 underwent first-round RT-PCR, the HTBI primer set was used. TCRdb recomputed calls from the multiplex PCR reads with MiXCR, one row per CDR3 protein. Altogether approximately 400,000 distinct CDR3 sequences are present, about a fifth being singletons, with the ten largest covering 3% to 4.5%. Germline assignment: CDR1 MNHEY and CDR2 SMNVEV (reference sequence). The CDR3 covers 15 residues. Trimming cost V 4 bases and J 5 bases; bases outside gene matches: 9. This clonotype was sampled from a woman aged 18-35 years with Graves' hyperthyroidism. The rearrangement uses TRBV27 and TRBJ2-5; 8 bases line up with TRBD1. Sequenced material: blood. Here the CDR3 DNA reads TGTGCCAGCAGTTCAGAGGGCAGGGGGCGTGAGACCCAGTACTTC. It encodes CASSSEGRGRETQYF.